The next 7 T cell receptor beta chains were all read from a single sample in a study of blood T cell repertoires in COVID-19. Using immunoSEQ multiplex PCR, the repertoire was profiled, and TCRdb retains in-frame clones only, with some absent. The repertoire holds under 250,000 clones, around four fifths seen once, with 7% to 10% in the top ten. Input material: peripheral blood. Every receptor here comes from a woman aged 45-59 years with acute or convalescent COVID-19.

The V gene is TRBV28, the J gene TRBJ1-5; perhaps TRBD1 as D (5 bases). CDR1 and CDR2 (germline): MDHEN, SYDVKM. The CDR3 is 15 amino acids. V lost 6 bases and J 4 bases, leaving 16 bases between the germline ends. CDR3 DNA: TGTGCCAGCAGCATGGAGGGGATGGGTAATCAGCCCCAGCATTTT. Residues: CASSMEGMGNQPQHF.

The chain couples TRBV6-1 to TRBJ1-1; D remains unclear. The CDR3 has 15 amino acids. Germline CDR1 reads MNHNS; CDR2 reads SASEGT. Trimming removed 3 bases at V and 5 bases at J, with 16 bases between. The DNA for the CDR3 is TGTGCCAGCAGTGAGGCCAGAGCTAGGGAGACTGAAGCTTTCTTT. Amino acid sequence: CASSEARARETEAFF.

The chain has TRBV21-1 and TRBJ2-7; no check of the table's D call, TRBD1, against the DNA was made. TRBV21-1 counts as a pseudogene. CDR3 length: 17 amino acids. CDR3 nucleotides: TGTGCCAGCAGCTCAAAGAGGGTCCCGGGACAGGGCTACGAGCAGTACTTC. As protein: CASSSKRVPGQGYEQYF.

The chain carries TRBV28 and TRBJ1-2; TRBD1 matches 8 bases. Germline trimming cut 5 bases from V and 8 bases from J; bases unmatched to any gene: 10. The CDR3 spans 14 residues. Germline V gene data show CDR1 as MDHEN and CDR2 as SYDVKM. The CDR3, as DNA: TGTGCCAGCAGTCTCGAATCCAGGGGGCTGGGCTACACCTTC. Translation gives CASSLESRGLGYTF.

The chain combines TRBV30 with TRBJ2-3; 13 positions match TRBD2. CDR3 length: 13 residues. Trimming cost V 5 bases and J 4 bases; bases outside gene matches: 0. Germline CDR1 and CDR2: GTSNPN and SVGIG (reference sequence). The CDR3 DNA sequence: TGTGCCTGGGGACTAGCGGGAGCAGATACGCAGTATTTT. Protein: CAWGLAGADTQYF. Combining the CDR3 with reference TRBV30 and TRBJ2-3 gives the whole variable domain SQTIHQWPATLVQPVGSPLSLECTVEGTSNPNLYWYRQAAGRGLQLLFYSVGIGQISSEVPQNLSASRPQDRQFILSSKKLLLSDSGFYLCAWGLAGADTQYFGPGTRLTVL.

In its sample, this clone was seen a few times. This chain uses TRBV29-1 with TRBJ2-5; D possibly corresponds to TRBD1 (6 bases). CDR1 is SQVTM and CDR2 is ANQGSEA in the germline V gene. The CDR3 has 14 amino acids. Trimming stripped 5 bases from V and 1 base from J, with 14 bases between. The CDR3 DNA follows: TGCAGCGTTCGCTCAGGGGCCACCCAAGAGACCCAGTACTTC. Amino acid sequence: CSVRSGATQETQYF.

The rearrangement uses TRBV14 and TRBJ1-2; 7 bases are a match to TRBD1. The length of the CDR3 is 15 residues. CDR1 and CDR2 (germline): SGHDN, FVKESK. V lost 2 bases, J lost 6 bases, and 9 bases stayed unmatched. The CDR3 loop reads CASSQSGTVSNGYTF. The CDR3, as DNA: TGTGCCAGCAGCCAAAGTGGGACAGTTAGTAATGGCTACACCTTC.